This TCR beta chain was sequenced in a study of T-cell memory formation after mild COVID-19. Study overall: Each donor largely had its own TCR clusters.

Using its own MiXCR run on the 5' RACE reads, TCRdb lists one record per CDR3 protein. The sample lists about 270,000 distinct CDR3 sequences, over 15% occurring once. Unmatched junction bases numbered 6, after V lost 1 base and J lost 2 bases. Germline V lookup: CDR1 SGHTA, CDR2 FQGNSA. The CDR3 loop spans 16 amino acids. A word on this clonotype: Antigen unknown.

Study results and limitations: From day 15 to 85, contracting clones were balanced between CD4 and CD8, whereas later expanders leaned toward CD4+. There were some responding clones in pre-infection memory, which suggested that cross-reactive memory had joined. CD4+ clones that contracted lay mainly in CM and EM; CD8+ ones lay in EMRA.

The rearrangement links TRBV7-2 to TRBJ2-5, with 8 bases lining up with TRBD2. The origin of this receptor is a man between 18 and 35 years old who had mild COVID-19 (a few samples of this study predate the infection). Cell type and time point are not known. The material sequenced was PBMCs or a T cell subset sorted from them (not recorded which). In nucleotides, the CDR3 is TGTGCCAGCAGCTTAGTAAGCGGGGGAACACAAGAGACCCAGTACTTC. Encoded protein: CASSLVSGGTQETQYF.